Below, 17 T cell receptor beta chains from the same sample are listed, as sequenced in a study of blood T cell repertoires in COVID-19. The assay was immunoSEQ multiplex PCR, and TCRdb's table has in-frame clones only and misses some. The table includes fewer than 350,000 clones, 70% to 90% detected once. The sequenced material came from peripheral blood. These receptors originate from a human donor in a cohort sampled during active COVID-19.

This rearrangement joins TRBV24-1 to TRBJ1-2; tentative D call: TRBD1 (6 bases). Germline assignment: CDR1 KGHDR and CDR2 SFDVKD. This CDR3 spans 17 amino acids. V was pared by 2 bases and J by 0 bases, with 15 bases between. For the CDR3, the DNA is TGTGCCACCAGTGATTCCCGGGGGGGGGCATCTAACTATGGCTACACCTTC. Translation: CATSDSRGGASNYGYTF.

The V and J genes are TRBV5-1 and TRBJ1-2, with TRBD1 identical over 8 bases. The J segment lost 8 bases and the V segment lost 7 bases, leaving 7 bases of the junction unmatched. The germline CDR1 and CDR2 sequences are SGHRS and YFSETQ. The CDR3 has 12 amino acids. As DNA, the CDR3 is TGCGCCAGCGACACAGGGGGTGGCGGCTACACCTTC. Encoded protein: CASDTGGGGYTF.

The chain uses TRBV9 and TRBJ1-1; 7 bases are shared with TRBD1. The CDR3 totals 14 residues. Germline loops: CDR1 SGDLS, CDR2 YYNGEE. Trimming removed 4 bases from V and 7 bases from J; junction bases left unmatched: 10. CDR3 bases: TGTGCCAGCAGCTCCCGGACAGGCTCGGATGAAGCTTTCTTT. Translated: CASSSRTGSDEAFF.

This rearrangement joins TRBV7-3 to TRBJ1-2; TRBD1 matches 11 bases. The CDR3 length is 15 residues. The ends lost 0 bases at V and 8 bases at J; junction bases unmatched: 5. CDR1 SGHTA and CDR2 FQGTGA come from the germline V gene. CDR3 amino acids: CASSLTFGTGGGYTF. In DNA, the CDR3 is TGTGCCAGCAGCTTAACGTTTGGGACAGGGGGAGGCTACACCTTC.

J is TRBJ1-2 and V is TRBV7-9; weak D call: TRBD1 (5 bases). V dropped 1 base and J dropped 2 bases, with 17 bases sitting between them. Germline CDR1 SEHNR, CDR2 FQNEAQ (reference sequence). CDR3 length: 17 residues. The CDR3 sequence: CASSLVQPRQRNYGYTF. The CDR3 DNA reads as TGTGCCAGCAGCTTAGTTCAGCCGAGACAGAGGAACTATGGCTACACCTTC.

The chain uses TRBV25-1 and TRBJ2-5; perhaps TRBD2 as D (5 bases). Trimming took 3 bases from V and 1 from J, leaving 12 bases between them. The CDR3 is made up of 15 amino acids. Germline CDR1 is MGHDK and CDR2 is SYGVNS. The CDR3 spells CASSEARASQETQYF. CDR3 nucleotide sequence: TGTGCCAGCAGTGAGGCGAGGGCCAGCCAAGAGACCCAGTACTTC.

J is TRBJ2-2 and V is TRBV6-5; D may be TRBD1 (5 bases). This CDR3 is built from 12 residues. V gave up 6 bases and J gave up 7 bases, with 9 bases separating them. Germline assignment: CDR1 MNHEY and CDR2 SVGAGI. The CDR3 protein is CASRVGVGELFF. The CDR3 coding sequence is TGTGCCAGCAGGGTAGGGGTCGGGGAGCTGTTTTTT.

V gene TRBV27 combines with J gene TRBJ1-6; no reliable D call. The germline V gene encodes CDR1 MNHEY and CDR2 SMNVEV (reference sequence). The CDR3 contains 15 residues. V was trimmed by 6 bases and J by 7 bases, leaving 16 bases between them. The CDR3 protein is CASRPERARNSPLHF. DNA for the CDR3: TGTGCCAGCAGGCCAGAGCGGGCCCGCAATTCACCCCTCCACTTT.

The chain carries TRBV4-1 and TRBJ1-4, with TRBD1 matching over 8 bases. The germline V gene encodes CDR1 MGHRA and CDR2 YSYEKL. There are 16 residues in the CDR3. The ends lost 4 bases at V and 3 bases at J; junction bases unmatched: 7. The CDR3 is CASSLRTGIPNEKLFF. In DNA, the CDR3 is TGCGCCAGCAGCCTCCGGACAGGGATCCCTAATGAAAAACTGTTTTTT.

The rearrangement joins TRBV2 to TRBJ2-7, with 12 nucleotides matching TRBD2. This CDR3 is built from 15 residues. The J segment lost 2 bases and the V segment lost 6 bases, leaving 5 bases of the junction unmatched. In germline, CDR1 is SNHLY, CDR2 FYNNEI. CDR3 DNA: TGTGCCAGCAGCGCCGGACTAGCGGGGCCCTACGAGCAGTACTTC. This sequence encodes CASSAGLAGPYEQYF.

A word on this clone: Its ends do not fully match the called genes, so a read error is possible. The rearrangement uses TRBV9 and TRBJ2-1; perhaps TRBD2 as D (5 bases). Germline V gives CDR1 SGDLS, CDR2 YYNGEE. The CDR3 has 15 amino acids. The CDR3 loop reads CASNVGGSSYNEQFF. The CDR3 bases are TGTGCCAGCAACGTAGGTGGGAGCTCCTACAATGAGCAGTTCTTC.

The rearrangement joins TRBV19 to TRBJ2-3; TRBD2 might be the D (5 bases). The length of the CDR3 is 15 residues. V was cut by 2 bases and J by 0 bases, with 9 bases left in between. Per the germline V gene, CDR1 is LNHDA and CDR2 is SQIVND (reference sequence). The CDR3 nucleotides are TGTGCCAGTAGTATATATCGGACTAGCACAGATACGCAGTATTTT. It yields the protein CASSIYRTSTDTQYF.

The rearrangement links TRBV5-1 to TRBJ2-1; D gene ambiguous. Deletions cut 5 bases from V and 0 bases from J, with 12 bases between. The CDR3 has 15 amino acids. Per the germline V gene, CDR1 is SGHRS and CDR2 is YFSETQ. The DNA of the CDR3 is TGCGCCAGCAGTCTTGGCGGAAGCTCCTACAATGAGCAGTTCTTC. Encoded protein: CASSLGGSSYNEQFF.

The chain is built from TRBV2 and TRBJ2-3, with D perhaps TRBD1 (6 bases). The length of the CDR3 is 13 residues. V was clipped by 6 bases and J by 4 bases, with 11 bases between them. Per germline, CDR1 SNHLY and CDR2 FYNNEI. CDR3 nucleotides: TGTGCCAGCAGCCCACAGGGAGCAGATACGCAGTATTTT. This encodes CASSPQGADTQYF.

The gene calls are TRBV2 and TRBJ2-1, with D possibly matching TRBD1 (6 bases). This CDR3 comprises 14 residues. V was pared by 6 bases and J by 6 bases, with 15 bases between. Germline values: CDR1 SNHLY, CDR2 FYNNEI. The CDR3, as DNA: TGTGCCAGCAGCCAAATGGGGGCGTCCAATGAGCAGTTCTTC. Its protein is CASSQMGASNEQFF.

The gene calls are TRBV6-5 and TRBJ2-3, with TRBD2 matching over 15 bases. This CDR3 has 16 residues. With V trimmed by 4 bases and J by 6 bases, 5 bases remained unmatched. CDR1 is MNHEY and CDR2 is SVGAGI in the germline V gene. In DNA form, the CDR3 reads TGTGCCAGCAGTTTCGGACTAGCGGGGGGGTGGGATACGCAGTATTTT. Translating gives CASSFGLAGGWDTQYF.

On this clone itself: Relative to the germline gene, one junction end is altered; a read error may explain this. The chain couples TRBV5-1 to TRBJ2-7; weak D call: TRBD1 (6 bases). Germline V lookup: CDR1 SGHRS, CDR2 YFSETQ. The CDR3 has 13 amino acids. CDR3 nucleotide sequence: TGCGCCAGCAGTTTGGACAGCCCCTACGAGCAGTACTTC. Translated: CASSLDSPYEQYF.